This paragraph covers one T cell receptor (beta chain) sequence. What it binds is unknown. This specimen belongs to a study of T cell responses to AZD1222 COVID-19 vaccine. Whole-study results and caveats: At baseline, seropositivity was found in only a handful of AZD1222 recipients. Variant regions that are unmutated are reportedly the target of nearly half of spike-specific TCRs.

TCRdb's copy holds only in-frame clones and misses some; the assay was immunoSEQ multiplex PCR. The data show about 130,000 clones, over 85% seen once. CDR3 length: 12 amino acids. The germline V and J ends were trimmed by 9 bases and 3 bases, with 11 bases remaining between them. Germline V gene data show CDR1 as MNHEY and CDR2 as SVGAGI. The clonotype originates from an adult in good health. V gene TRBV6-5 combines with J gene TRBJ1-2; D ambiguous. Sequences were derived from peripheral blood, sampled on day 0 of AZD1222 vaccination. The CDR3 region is CASMYTDYGYTF. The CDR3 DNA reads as TGTGCCAGTATGTACACCGACTATGGCTACACCTTC.